This T cell receptor beta chain comes out of a study of T-cell reconstitution after alpha-beta-depleted transplantation in children. Construction of the TCRbeta library involved unique molecular identifiers. A single record per CDR3 protein comes from TCRdb applying MiXCR to the PCR reads. The repertoire holds some 590,000 distinct CDR3 sequences, with about 11% as singletons. Looked up from germline, CDR1 is MNHEY and CDR2 is SMNVEV (reference sequence). Deletions cut 6 bases from V and 6 bases from J, with 8 bases between. The CDR3 totals 12 residues. This clonotype was counted between two and nine times.

This receptor was identified in a human donor who donated a stem cell graft to a child with acute myeloid leukemia. The sequencing used PBMCs from the stem cell graft donor, collected from the stem cell graft. The rearrangement joins TRBV27 to TRBJ2-2; no clear D gene. Here the CDR3 reads CASSSQSGELFF. CDR3 sequence (DNA): TGTGCCAGCAGCTCGCAATCCGGGGAGCTGTTTTTT.